This note documents a single T cell receptor (beta chain) sequence. Only a few counts were recorded for this clonotype. Its specific antigen is unknown. No base-level quality is on record; no much larger clone is a single base apart. These data come from a study of blood T cells in healthy people across ages (dated by TCRdb to between 2014 and 2017). With respect to the entire study: In model experiments, roughly one uniquely barcoded TCR beta cDNA molecule per two T cells was captured by template switching. The donors were split into four age groups: young (average approximately 16 years), middle-aged (roughly 39), aged (62) and long-lived (over 75). Using the same blood draw, the study looked at two additional independent replicas of 1 million unique cDNA reads for two donors, one aged 18 to 30 and the other aged 80 or older. To avoid experimental bias, donors of different ages were randomly spread across the sequencing lanes. The study measured age-related changes in TCR beta repertoire diversity using deep sequencing normalized with unique cDNA molecular identifiers. Overall study outcomes, separate from this receptor: The CMV infection status of donors was not known, potentially confounding age-related changes in expanded clonotypes. Compared with the aged group, the long-lived group had more naive CD4+ T cells, fewer expanded clones and increased TCR diversity, a pattern suggesting age selection. Observed TCR beta diversity per million T cells fell roughly linearly with age, and a significant reduction was already apparent by age about 36. There was a strong correlation between observed TCR beta diversity and the percentage of naive T cells measured by flow cytometry. Estimates of total diversity based on one million sequenced T cells were considered lower bounds and underestimates. Since profiling was done on bulk unsorted PBMCs, naive and antigen-experienced compartments could not be conclusively compared.

The roughly 39 donors, aged 6 to 90 years, were systemically healthy Caucasian individuals from Russia. Each donor gave approximately 9.4 milliliters of peripheral blood, drawn into EDTA-treated Vacutainer tubes. Ficoll-Paque density-gradient centrifugation was used to isolate PBMCs, with at least 6 million obtained per sample. Total RNA, at least 5 micrograms per sample, was extracted from PBMCs with Trizol reagent. For every donor, flow cytometry on a PBMC aliquot measured the percentage of naive CD45RAhigh/CD27high T cells. The library came from 5' RACE. Sequencing instrument: Illumina HiSeq 2500. A second PCR of about 7 to 12 cycles was run with a J-beta primer mix and a sample-barcoded 5' primer. A template-switch 5' adaptor carrying 12 random nucleotides introduced a unique molecular identifier onto each TCR beta cDNA molecule. Each sample yielded at least 3 million CDR3-containing paired-end reads. First-strand cDNA was synthesized from all RNA with the Mint cDNA synthesis kit, primed by a TRBC-specific oligonucleotide. Following uracil-DNA glycosylase treatment, all cDNA underwent a first 18-cycle PCR with the universal primers M1SS and BC2_uni_R. The original methods were these. For normalization, 1 million high-quality reads, each with a distinct molecular identifier, were randomly selected from each sample. Instead of being binned into consensus sequences, reads with shared molecular identifiers were discarded. MiTCR, with a Q25 quality threshold and the strictest error-elimination algorithm, was used for CDR3 identification, clonotype clustering and error correction. A nonparametric unseen species model using Euler transformation provided a lower-bound estimate of total TCR beta diversity. TCRdb redid the processing of the public reads, applying fastp at Q25 and MiXCR, and retained in-frame beta chains. Rows with one shared CDR3 protein collapse into an entry with the most common genes and DNA. These V and J calls rely on TCRdb rather than the paper's analysis. In all, the sample holds around 1,100,000 distinct CDR3 sequences, and around two fifths of those were seen once. The biggest ten clones account for roughly 14% of the sample.

The germline V gene (reference sequence) provides CDR1 LGHDT and CDR2 YNNKEL. The CDR3 runs 16 amino acids, cysteine and phenylalanine included. Here the CDR3 DNA is all that survives: 48 bases in frame from base 1. V and J are trimmed by 0 bases and 2 bases, and the gene matches miss 4 bases of the junction. The sequenced sample consisted of blood. The rearranged segments are TRBV3-1 and TRBJ2-1; TRBD2 lines up with 7 middle nucleotides. This clonotype originated in a man between 18 and 35 years old in good health. The DNA sequence follows: TGTGCCAGCAGCCAAGATACACTAGCGACCTACAATGAGCAGTTCTTC. This encodes CASSQDTLATYNEQFF.